These T cell receptor beta chains were read from a single sample in a study of regulatory T cells in long-lasting Graves disease. Each CDR3 protein gets one entry after TCRdb re-called the multiplex PCR reads with MiXCR. There are some 240,000 distinct CDR3 sequences in the sample; around 19% occur only once, and roughly 12% lies in the top ten. This sample also appeared in a second study, on T cells in Graves' hyperthyroidism and ophthalmopathy.

This sample comprised peripheral blood mononuclear cells (PBMCs), obtained at new diagnosis, from a patient treated with antithyroid drugs. The receptors originated from a woman in her twenties or thirties with Graves disease. CDR3s include the opening cysteine and the closing phenylalanine or tryptophan. The D gene is left open where the match is weak. Size tells how often a clone was seen (once, few, many) or the class of an expanded clone, and some rows leave it out.

d_gene	v_gene	abundance	j_gene	CDR3nt	CDR3aa
.	TRBV30	many	TRBJ1-5	TGTGCCTGGGGTTCAACCGATCAGCCCCAGCATTTT	CAWGSTDQPQHF
.	TRBV11-2	many	TRBJ1-6	TGTGCCAGCATCCGGGAGGGTTCACCCCTCCACTTT	CASIREGSPLHF
TRBD1	TRBV28	.	TRBJ1-1	TGTGCCAGCCAACCCCCCGGGACAGATACTGAAGCTTTCTTT	CASQPPGTDTEAFF
TRBD1	TRBV27	.	TRBJ2-2	TGTGCCAGCAGCCCATGGAGGACAGGGGGCGCAAACACCGGGGAGCTGTTTTTT	CASSPWRTGGANTGELFF
.	TRBV9	many	TRBJ1-5	TGTGCCAGCAGCGTAGGGGGCAGGGCGGATCAGCCCCAGCATTTT	CASSVGGRADQPQHF
.	TRBV7-9	many	TRBJ2-7	TGTGCCAGCAGCTCCACCCAACTGGGCAGTCCCTACGAGCAGTACTTC	CASSSTQLGSPYEQYF
.	TRBV11-1	few	TRBJ2-1	TGTGCCAGCAGCTCCCTCACCATGAATGAGCAGTTCTTC	CASSSLTMNEQFF
.	TRBV2	many	TRBJ1-5	TGTGCCAGCAGTGAGGGCACCAATCAGCCCCAGCATTTT	CASSEGTNQPQHF
TRBD2	TRBV12-5	many	TRBJ2-4	TGTGCTAGTGGCCCTGGACTAGCGGGGGCGCTAGCCAAAAACATTCAGTACTTC	CASGPGLAGALAKNIQYF
TRBD2	TRBV6-1	.	TRBJ2-3	TGTGCCAGCAGTGATGGTAGCGGGAGCACAGATACGCAGTATTTT	CASSDGSGSTDTQYF
TRBD2	TRBV28	.	TRBJ2-5	TGTGCCAGCAGCCAAGATGGGACTAGCGGGGGCAAGACCCAGTACTTC	CASSQDGTSGGKTQYF
TRBD2	TRBV5-1	few	TRBJ2-5	TGCGCCAGCAGCTTGGTTAGCGGGAGTGGAGAGACCCAGTACTTC	CASSLVSGSGETQYF
TRBD2	TRBV5-4	.	TRBJ2-1	TGTGCCAGCAGCATCCCCCTAGGGGTAGCGGGAGTCAGTAGTGAGCAGTTCTTC	CASSIPLGVAGVSSEQFF
TRBD1	TRBV5-4	.	TRBJ1-3	TGTGCCAGCAGCGTAGAGGACAGGGCAAAGAAGGGGTACTCTGGAAACACCATATATTTT	CASSVEDRAKKGYSGNTIYF
.	TRBV13	few	TRBJ1-6	TGTGCCAGCAGCTCCCGTGGCACTAATTCACCCCTCCACTTT	CASSSRGTNSPLHF
.	TRBV6-1	many	TRBJ1-1	TGTGCCAGTTCCCAACGGGCTGCTAACACTGAAGCTTTCTTT	CASSQRAANTEAFF
TRBD2	TRBV7-6	.	TRBJ2-3	TGTGCCAGCAGCTTGTCACCGTGGCTAGCGGGAGGAGATACGCAGTATTTT	CASSLSPWLAGGDTQYF
.	TRBV20-1	many	TRBJ1-6	TGCAGTGCTACAAGGGGAGGCCTCAATTCACCCCTCCACTTT	CSATRGGLNSPLHF
.	TRBV7-2	many	TRBJ1-2	TGTGCCAGCAGCCCAAACGTCAGGGCTTGGGGCTACACCTTC	CASSPNVRAWGYTF
TRBD2	TRBV5-1	.	TRBJ2-3	TGCGCCAGCAGCTTAAGGACTAGAAGCACAGATACGCAGTATTTT	CASSLRTRSTDTQYF
TRBD2	TRBV30	many	TRBJ2-2	TGTGCCTGGAGTGCCCATAGACTAGCGGGATTCACCGGGGAGCTGTTTTTT	CAWSAHRLAGFTGELFF
TRBD1	TRBV28	many	TRBJ1-6	TGTGCCAGCACCGCGGGACAGAGCAATTCACCCCTCCACTTT	CASTAGQSNSPLHF
TRBD2	TRBV5-1	many	TRBJ2-3	TGCGCCAGCAGCTTGGTAGGACTAGCGGGAGGAGATACGCAGTATTTT	CASSLVGLAGGDTQYF
TRBD1	TRBV12-3/TRBV12-4	many	TRBJ2-7	TGTGCCAGCAGCCTGGGACAGGGGGCCCCCTACGAGCAGTACTTC	CASSLGQGAPYEQYF
TRBD1	TRBV18	many	TRBJ2-3	TGTGCCAGCTCACCCACGACAGGGATTACCACAGATACGCAGTATTTT	CASSPTTGITTDTQYF
TRBD1	TRBV28	many	TRBJ1-2	TGTGCCAGCAGTTCTGGACAGGGGGGAGGCTACACCTTC	CASSSGQGGGYTF
.	TRBV6-1	many	TRBJ1-4	TGTGCCAGCAGACAGCGGACGGCCGAAAAACTGTTTTTT	CASRQRTAEKLFF
TRBD1	TRBV11-3	.	TRBJ1-4	TGTGCCAGCAGCGGAGGACAGGGCGGCAAAGAAAAACTGTTTTTT	CASSGGQGGKEKLFF
.	TRBV6-5	many	TRBJ2-3	TGTGCCAGCAGTTACAGGGGTGTCGCAGATACGCAGTATTTT	CASSYRGVADTQYF
.	TRBV7-8	many	TRBJ2-3	TGTGCCAGCAGCTTAACCGAGACGGAAGATACGCAGTATTTT	CASSLTETEDTQYF
.	TRBV20-1	.	TRBJ2-7	TGCAGTGCTAGAGACGAGGGGGTCGGTCACGAGCAGTACTTC	CSARDEGVGHEQYF
.	TRBV20-1	few	TRBJ1-4	TGCAGTGCTAGAGATCGGAGGGGATATAATGAAAAACTGTTTTTT	CSARDRRGYNEKLFF